The 17 T cell receptor beta chains in this list originate from one sample, sequenced in a study of identical twins. TCRdb processed the 5' RACE reads anew with MiXCR; each CDR3 protein has one entry. The table has 1.5 million to 2 million distinct CDR3 sequences, around 29% seen once; the top ten hold more than 0.25%. The sequenced sample consisted of cord blood. Source of these receptors: a newborn girl in good health.

The rearrangement links TRBV7-2 to TRBJ1-2, with TRBD1 matching 7 bases. The CDR3 covers 17 residues. The junction had 13 bases not matched to a gene; V was cut back by 1 base and J by 5 bases. Germline lookup yields CDR1 SGHTA and CDR2 FQGNSA. This CDR3 is CASSLGSNRQGFYGYTF. CDR3 sequence (DNA): TGTGCCAGCAGCTTAGGGTCCAATAGACAGGGCTTTTATGGCTACACCTTC.

This clonotype came up a few times. This rearrangement joins TRBV13 to TRBJ1-5, with no clear D. The CDR3 consists of 13 residues. V lost 5 bases and J lost 8, with 13 bases in between. Germline loops: CDR1 PRHDT, CDR2 FYEKMQ (reference sequence). CDR3 bases: TGTGCCAGCAGCCCCACGGGCGGCGAGCCCCAGCATTTT. Translation gives CASSPTGGEPQHF.

This clonotype was observed a few times. The chain carries TRBV6-1 and TRBJ2-3, with 8 bases identical to TRBD2. CDR1 MNHNS and CDR2 SASEGT come from the germline V gene. The V segment lost 4 bases and the J segment 2 bases; nucleotides outside the gene matches: 11. This CDR3 contains 17 residues. DNA for the CDR3: TGTGCCAGCAGTGTCAGACCTCTAGCGGGCGTCACAGATACGCAGTATTTT. It translates to CASSVRPLAGVTDTQYF.

The chain links TRBV30 to TRBJ2-2; D is unclear. Germline V gene lookup returns CDR1 GTSNPN and CDR2 SVGIG (reference sequence). CDR3 length: 12 residues. The V end was cut by 2 bases, the J end by 1 base, with 2 bases between. Here the CDR3 reads CAWSRNTGELFF. The CDR3 DNA reads TGTGCCTGGAGTCGGAACACCGGGGAGCTGTTTTTT.

This clonotype appeared a few times. The chain uses TRBV19 and TRBJ2-3; D is possibly TRBD2 (6 bases). Trimming cost V 6 bases and J 3 bases, with 13 bases left between them. This CDR3 has 14 amino acids. CDR1 and CDR2 from the germline V gene are LNHDA and SQIVND (reference sequence). CDR3 nucleotides: TGTGCCAGTAGGGAGGGCACTAGGACAGATACGCAGTATTTT. Amino acids: CASREGTRTDTQYF. Complete variable domain (other parts from reference TRBV19 and TRBJ2-3): DGGITQSPKYLFRKEGQNVTLSCEQNLNHDAMYWYRQDPGQGLRLIYYSQIVNDFQKGDIAEGYSVSREKKESFPLTVTSAQKNPTAFYLCASREGTRTDTQYFGPGTRLTVL.

This clonotype has a handful of counts. The V and J genes are TRBV20-1 and TRBJ2-5, with unresolved D. Trimming took off 3 bases at V and 1 base at J, with 9 bases between the two ends. The length of the CDR3 is 13 residues. Germline CDR1 and CDR2: DFQATT and SNEGSKA (reference sequence). The CDR3 spells CSASNGPQETQYF. The CDR3 bases are TGCAGTGCTAGTAACGGACCCCAAGAGACCCAGTACTTC.

The chain couples TRBV10-3 to TRBJ2-5; D perhaps matches TRBD2 (6 bases). V lost 3 bases and J 11 bases, leaving 16 bases between the germline ends. Germline loops: CDR1 ENHRY, CDR2 SYGVKD. This CDR3 comprises 13 residues. This CDR3 is CAISDRRGNEQYF. The CDR3 DNA follows: TGTGCCATCAGTGACCGACGGGGGAATGAGCAGTACTTC.

This clonotype appeared a few times. The V and J genes are TRBV20-1 and TRBJ2-1; 8 bases map to TRBD2. Germline V gene sequence: CDR1 DFQATT, CDR2 SNEGSKA (reference sequence). The CDR3 totals 14 residues. The V segment lost 0 bases and the J segment 2 bases; nucleotides outside the gene matches: 0. CDR3 coding DNA: TGCAGTGCTAGAGACGGGGGGGCCTACAATGAGCAGTTCTTC. Protein sequence: CSARDGGAYNEQFF.

This clonotype was seen a few times. J is TRBJ1-5 and V is TRBV6-6; tentatively, D is TRBD1 (5 bases). This CDR3 is built from 18 residues. Germline V gene data show CDR1 as MNHNY and CDR2 as SVGAGI (reference sequence). V lost 0 bases and J lost 2, with 17 bases in between. The CDR3 sequence is CASSYSHVGRGGNQPQHF. The CDR3 DNA reads TGTGCCAGCAGTTACTCTCATGTAGGGAGGGGAGGCAATCAGCCCCAGCATTTT.

This clonotype has more than one count but fewer than ten. This rearrangement joins TRBV3-1 to TRBJ2-5, with D perhaps matching TRBD2 (5 bases). The CDR3 contains 14 residues. The V and J ends lost 5 bases and 3 bases respectively, with 13 bases between them. Per the germline V gene, CDR1 is LGHDT and CDR2 is YNNKEL (reference sequence). CDR3 in amino acids: CASSSPADEETQYF. In nucleotides, the CDR3 is TGTGCCAGCAGCTCTCCAGCGGATGAAGAGACCCAGTACTTC.

A remark on this clonotype: One end of the junction does not line up with germline, which may come from a read error. The chain couples TRBV29-1 to TRBJ1-2, with TRBD1 matching 7 bases. Germline V gene lookup returns CDR1 SQVTM and CDR2 ANQGSEA. The CDR3 has 17 residues. For the CDR3, the DNA is TGCAGCGTTAAAGATCGTGGGAGGGGACAGAGTAACTATGGCTACACCTTC. It encodes CSVKDRGRGQSNYGYTF.

This clonotype was seen a few times. This chain connects TRBV2 to TRBJ2-5; D is perhaps TRBD2 (5 bases). Germline CDR1 and CDR2: SNHLY and FYNNEI. V lost 8 bases and J 4 bases, leaving 11 bases between the germline ends. The CDR3 length is 12 residues. In DNA form, the CDR3 reads TGTGCCAGCTTCCGGGAAGGAGAGACCCAGTACTTC. Protein sequence: CASFREGETQYF.

This clonotype turned up a few times. The chain carries TRBV7-9 and TRBJ1-2; D not resolved. Trimming shortened V by 2 bases and J by 4 bases, and 8 bases separated the two germline ends. Per germline, CDR1 SEHNR and CDR2 FQNEAQ (reference sequence). CDR3 length: 13 residues. As DNA, the CDR3 is TGTGCCAGCAGCTTATCGGGGTTCTATGGCTACACCTTC. Its translation: CASSLSGFYGYTF.

The rearrangement joins TRBV20-1 to TRBJ2-5, with 7 nucleotides matching TRBD2. Unmatched junction bases numbered 9, after V lost 3 bases and J lost 5 bases. CDR1 and CDR2 from the germline V gene are DFQATT and SNEGSKA (reference sequence). The CDR3 contains 14 residues. The CDR3 DNA sequence: TGCAGTGCTAGCCCTGGCACCGGGGGGGAGACCCAGTACTTC. Protein sequence: CSASPGTGGETQYF.

Only a few counts were recorded for this clonotype. The rearrangement links TRBV9 to TRBJ2-7; TRBD1 matches 8 bases. CDR3 length: 16 amino acids. Per the germline V gene, CDR1 is SGDLS and CDR2 is YYNGEE. The J segment lost 4 bases and the V segment lost 4 bases, leaving 13 bases of the junction unmatched. CDR3 sequence reads: CASSPTTGAEIYEQYF. CDR3 sequence (DNA): TGTGCCAGCAGCCCGACGACAGGGGCCGAAATATACGAGCAGTACTTC. Looking up the rest from reference TRBV9 and TRBJ2-7 gives the full variable domain: DSGVTQTPKHLITATGQRVTLRCSPRSGDLSVYWYQQSLDQGLQFLIQYYNGEERAKGNILERFSAQQFPDLHSELNLSSLELGDSALYFCASSPTTGAEIYEQYFGPGTRLTVT.

This clonotype was seen only a few times. The genes are TRBV4-1 and TRBJ1-2; TRBD1 matches 8 bases. The V segment lost 3 bases and the J segment 5 bases; nucleotides outside the gene matches: 20. The CDR3 is 19 amino acids. In germline, CDR1 is MGHRA, CDR2 YSYEKL. In DNA form, the CDR3 reads TGCGCCAGCAGCCATGGGAGACAGGGGATAGTTCAACGAAGTTATGGCTACACCTTC. Its translation is CASSHGRQGIVQRSYGYTF.

The V and J genes are TRBV27 and TRBJ2-1; TRBD2 matches at 10 bases. Germline-derived CDR1 and CDR2 are MNHEY and SMNVEV (reference sequence). V was pared by 1 base and J by 4 bases, with 7 bases of the junction left unmatched. The CDR3 has 17 residues. DNA of the CDR3: TGTGCCAGCAGTTTATTTGTTCCTAGCGGGGGATACAATGAGCAGTTCTTC. The encoded protein is CASSLFVPSGGYNEQFF.